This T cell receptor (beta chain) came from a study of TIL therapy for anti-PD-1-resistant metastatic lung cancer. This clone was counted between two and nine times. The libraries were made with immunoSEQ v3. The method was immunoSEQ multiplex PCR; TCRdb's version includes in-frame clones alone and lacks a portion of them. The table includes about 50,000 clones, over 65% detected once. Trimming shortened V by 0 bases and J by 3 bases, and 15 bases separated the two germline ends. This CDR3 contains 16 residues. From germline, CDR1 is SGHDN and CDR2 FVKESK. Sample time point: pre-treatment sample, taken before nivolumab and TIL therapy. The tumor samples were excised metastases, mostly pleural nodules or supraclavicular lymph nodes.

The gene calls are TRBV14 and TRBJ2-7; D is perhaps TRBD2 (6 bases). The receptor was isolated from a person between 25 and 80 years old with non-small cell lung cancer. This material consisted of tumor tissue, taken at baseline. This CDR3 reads CASSQEAGLGIYEQYF. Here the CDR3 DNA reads TGTGCCAGCAGCCAAGAGGCGGGGTTGGGAATCTACGAGCAGTACTTC. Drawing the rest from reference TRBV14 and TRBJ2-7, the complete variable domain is EAGVTQFPSHSVIEKGQTVTLRCDPISGHDNLYWYRRVMGKEIKFLLHFVKESKQDESGMPNNRFLAERTGGTYSTLKVQPAELEDSGVYFCASSQEAGLGIYEQYFGPGTRLTVT.